This entry lists 24 T cell receptor beta chains sequenced from one sample in a study of molecular identifiers for immune sequencing clone quantification. TCRdb recomputed calls from the PCR reads with MiXCR, one row per CDR3 protein. The table includes about 320,000 distinct CDR3 sequences, about a fifth detected once. Sequenced material: naive CD8+ T cells from blood, with Jurkat cell RNA spiked in. Subset specified: FACS-sorted CD8+CD4-CCR7+CD45RA+ naive T cells. The receptors here all came from a human donor in good health. Some libraries in this study had Jurkat cell RNA spiked in.

The chain couples TRBV3-1 to TRBJ2-7; perhaps TRBD1 as D (5 bases). Germline V gene data show CDR1 as LGHDT and CDR2 as YNNKEL (reference sequence). The CDR3 contains 15 residues. With 0 bases removed from V and 0 bases from J, the gap between germline ends came to 9 bases. The CDR3, as DNA: TGTGCCAGCAGCCAAGAAGGAGACAGCTCCTACGAGCAGTACTTC. This encodes CASSQEGDSSYEQYF.

This sequence joins TRBV4-1 and TRBJ1-4; D gene ambiguous. The germline CDR1 and CDR2 sequences are MGHRA and YSYEKL. This CDR3 region has 14 residues. V lost 1 base and J 4 bases, leaving 7 bases between the germline ends. In nucleotides, the CDR3 is TGCGCCAGCAGCCAAGTGGGGAATAATGAAAAACTGTTTTTT. Translated: CASSQVGNNEKLFF.

This clonotype was seen repeatedly, ten times or more. The rearrangement joins TRBV12-3 or TRBV12-4 to TRBJ2-7; 9 bases are a match to TRBD1. With 3 bases clipped from V and 3 bases from J, the junction kept 6 bases outside the gene matches. The CDR3 totals 15 residues. The DNA for the CDR3 is TGTGCCAGCAGTTTTGGTACAGGGGGCAACTACGAGCAGTACTTC. Protein: CASSFGTGGNYEQYF.

Remarks on this clonotype: A much larger clone is a single base away; this may be a read error. This sequence joins TRBV2 and TRBJ2-7; D is ambiguous. Per the germline V gene, CDR1 is SNHLY and CDR2 is FYNNEI. The CDR3 covers 11 residues. CDR3 DNA: TGTGCCAGCGAAGTCGCCTACGAGCAGCACTTC. It encodes CASEVAYEQHF.

This clonotype showed up just once. Possible read error: a much larger clone is one base away. V usage is TRBV5-1 and J usage is TRBJ2-7; 7 nucleotides align to TRBD1. CDR1 is SGHRS and CDR2 is YFSETQ in the germline V gene. CDR3 length: 15 residues. DNA for the CDR3: TGCGCCAGCAGCTTCGACAGGGACGGAACCTACGAGCAGTGCTTC. Translation: CASSFDRDGTYEQCF.

This clonotype was seen repeatedly, ten times or more. J is TRBJ2-7 and V is TRBV5-6; D is ambiguous. The V end was cut by 1 base, the J end by 2 bases, with 7 bases between. CDR1 and CDR2 (germline): SGHDT, YYEEEE. CDR3 length: 13 amino acids. The CDR3 coding sequence is TGTGCCAGCAGCTTGAGAGCCCCCTACGAGCAGTACTTC. Amino acid sequence: CASSLRAPYEQYF.

This clonotype was picked up many times. This chain joins TRBV29-1 and TRBJ1-1, with D maybe TRBD1 (5 bases). The CDR3 is 15 amino acids. V was cut by 6 bases and J by 2 bases, with 19 bases left in between. Germline lookup yields CDR1 SQVTM and CDR2 ANQGSEA. The CDR3 is CSVKIRDHPNTEAFF. The DNA of the CDR3 is TGCAGCGTCAAAATCCGGGACCACCCAAACACTGAAGCTTTCTTT.

The chain recombines TRBV20-1 with TRBJ2-7, with D perhaps matching TRBD2 (5 bases). V gave up 2 bases and J gave up 2 bases, with 10 bases separating them. The germline V gene encodes CDR1 DFQATT and CDR2 SNEGSKA (reference sequence). The CDR3 sequence is 13 residues long. Here the CDR3 reads CSARRSSTYEQYF. The DNA of the CDR3 is TGCAGTGCTAGAAGATCTAGCACCTACGAGCAGTACTTC.

This clonotype came up many times. The chain has TRBV15 and TRBJ1-6; 8 nucleotides align to TRBD1. CDR1 is LNHNV, CDR2 YYDKDF, per germline (reference sequence). The ends lost 4 bases at V and 4 bases at J; junction bases unmatched: 6. This CDR3 region has 16 residues. CDR3 sequence: CATSKGQEVYNSPLHF. CDR3 sequence (DNA): TGTGCCACCAGCAAGGGACAGGAAGTTTATAATTCACCCCTCCACTTT.

The chain combines TRBV27 with TRBJ2-1; D may be TRBD2 (6 bases). Trimming left V 3 bases short and J 1 base short, with 16 bases between. The V gene's germline CDR1 is MNHEY and CDR2 SMNVEV (reference sequence). The CDR3 length is 17 residues. The CDR3 nucleotides are TGTGCCAGCAGTTTGTCGGCGGGCGGGGAATCCTACAATGAGCAGTTCTTC. Residues: CASSLSAGGESYNEQFF.

This clonotype was seen ten or more times. The chain uses TRBV7-9 and TRBJ1-1; no definite D call. V dropped 8 bases and J dropped 2 bases, with 9 bases sitting between them. Germline assignment: CDR1 SEHNR and CDR2 FQNEAQ (reference sequence). The CDR3 covers 12 residues. The CDR3 DNA sequence: TGTGCCAGCTTCGGAATTAACACTGAAGCTTTCTTT. It codes for CASFGINTEAFF.

The CDR3 spells CASSDGTSGGLTDTQYF. The DNA of the CDR3 is TGTGCCAGCAGCGATGGGACTAGCGGGGGCCTCACAGATACGCAGTATTTT. The chain couples TRBV11-2 to TRBJ2-3; 14 nucleotides line up with TRBD2. The CDR3 is 17 residues long. The trim removed 5 bases at V and 2 bases at J, leaving 6 bases unmatched. Per the germline V gene, CDR1 is SGHAT and CDR2 is FQNNGV.

The chain has TRBV20-1 and TRBJ2-1; D is unclear. The CDR3 covers 13 residues. Germline V gene sequence: CDR1 DFQATT, CDR2 SNEGSKA (reference sequence). This CDR3 is CSEEGKAYNEQFF. CDR3 nucleotides: TGCAGCGAGGAAGGAAAGGCCTACAATGAGCAGTTCTTC.

This clonotype appeared once. The chain has TRBV9 and TRBJ1-1; D possibly corresponds to TRBD1 (5 bases). This CDR3 comprises 16 residues. Germline CDR1 is SGDLS and CDR2 is YYNGEE. The ends were cut back, 0 bases at V and 3 bases at J, with 15 bases in the middle. CDR3 loop: CASSVEAGMGDTEAFF. In DNA form, the CDR3 reads TGTGCCAGCAGCGTAGAGGCGGGAATGGGGGACACTGAAGCTTTCTTT.

V and J are TRBV11-3 and TRBJ2-3; D may correspond to TRBD1 or TRBD2 (6 bases each). The CDR3 extends over 18 amino acids. The germline V gene has CDR1 SGHNT and CDR2 YENEEA. V was trimmed by 3 bases and J by 4 bases, leaving 23 bases between them. In DNA, the CDR3 is TGTGCCAGCAGCTTCCGAGCCAGTTCGACAGGAGGGGCAGATACGCAGTATTTT. This translates into CASSFRASSTGGADTQYF.

DNA for the CDR3: TGTGCCAGCAGTCCTGGACAGGGGTACCCCTACGAGCAGTACTTC. Residues: CASSPGQGYPYEQYF. The chain uses TRBV27 and TRBJ2-7; 9 bases align to TRBD1. V trimming: 5 bases; J trimming: 2 bases; junction bases outside the gene matches: 7. The CDR3 has 15 residues. Germline values: CDR1 MNHEY, CDR2 SMNVEV (reference sequence).

This clonotype was counted many times. The V gene is TRBV7-8, the J gene TRBJ2-5; unclear D gene. The CDR3 runs to 15 residues. Trimming removed 0 bases from V and 0 bases from J, with 8 bases in between. Germline V gives CDR1 SGHVS, CDR2 FQNEAQ. CDR3 in DNA: TGTGCCAGCAGCTTAGCGTCAGGTCACCAAGAGACCCAGTACTTC. It specifies CASSLASGHQETQYF.

The chain joins TRBV4-1 to TRBJ2-3; TRBD1 is a possible D gene (6 bases). CDR3 size: 15 residues. The germline CDR1 and CDR2 sequences are MGHRA and YSYEKL. The V end lost 4 bases, the J end lost 3 bases, and 14 bases lay between the germline ends. The CDR3 protein is CASSPVQGLTDTQYF. CDR3 DNA sequence: TGCGCCAGCAGCCCTGTACAGGGTTTAACAGATACGCAGTATTTT.

This clonotype was detected only a few times. With a much larger clone just one base away, this may be a read error. The chain is built from TRBV7-2 and TRBJ2-5, with 8 bases aligning to TRBD2. Germline V gives CDR1 SGHTA, CDR2 FQGNSA. The CDR3 runs to 14 residues. V shed 9 bases and J 5 bases; nucleotides not matched to a gene: 11. The CDR3 sequence is CASETSEPWETQYF. CDR3 in DNA: TGTGCCAGTGAGACTAGCGAGCCGTGGGAGACCCAGTACTTC.

This clonotype was seen repeatedly, ten times or more. The genes are TRBV28 and TRBJ2-2; no definite D call. From germline, CDR1 is MDHEN and CDR2 SYDVKM. The CDR3 loop spans 14 amino acids. The V end lost 4 bases, the J end lost 3 bases, and 9 bases lay between the germline ends. The CDR3 loop reads CASSSSYYTGELFF. In DNA, the CDR3 is TGTGCCAGCAGTTCCTCATACTACACCGGGGAGCTGTTTTTT.

With regard to this clonotype: The junction departs from the called germline gene at one end, perhaps through a read error. This sequence joins TRBV12-3 or TRBV12-4 and TRBJ1-1, with D possibly TRBD1 on 5 matching bases. The length of the CDR3 is 12 residues. CDR3 in amino acids: CVSSFEGTEAFF. The CDR3 DNA follows: TGTGTCAGCAGTTTCGAGGGGACTGAAGCTTTCTTT.

To note about this clonotype: A junction boundary mismatches the germline segment, possibly from a read error. The chain combines TRBV28 with TRBJ2-2; maybe TRBD2 (5 bases). Looked up from germline, CDR1 is MDHEN and CDR2 is SYDVKM. The CDR3 consists of 13 residues. This CDR3 is CASGFTGTGELFF. CDR3 bases: TGTGCCAGCGGTTTCACGGGAACCGGGGAGCTGTTTTTT.

This clonotype was recorded at least ten times. The chain uses TRBV6-6 and TRBJ1-1, with D hard to call. This CDR3 has 19 residues. V was trimmed by 5 bases and J by 1 base, leaving 26 bases between them. Germline CDR1 MNHNY, CDR2 SVGAGI (reference sequence). The CDR3 reads CASSDSTYTLLGTNTEAFF. DNA for the CDR3: TGTGCCAGCAGTGATTCCACCTATACCCTCTTGGGCACGAACACTGAAGCTTTCTTT.

This clonotype was recorded at least ten times. This chain links TRBV4-3 with TRBJ1-2; unclear D gene. Germline CDR1 and CDR2: LGHNA and YSLEER. Trimming removed 6 bases at V and 0 bases at J, with 14 bases between. The CDR3 sequence is 15 residues long. For the CDR3, the DNA is TGCGCCAGCAGACCCGGGCCGACCTCTAACTATGGCTACACCTTC. It yields the protein CASRPGPTSNYGYTF.